The rows below give T cell receptor beta chains drawn from one sample of a study of blood T cell repertoires in COVID-19. Using immunoSEQ multiplex PCR, the repertoire was profiled, and TCRdb retains in-frame clones only, with some absent. The profile covers approximately 230,000 clones, with about 80% appearing a single time and about 9.6% taken by the ten largest. Material for sequencing was peripheral blood. The receptors here all came from an older man with acute or convalescent COVID-19. CDR3s include the opening cysteine and the closing phenylalanine or tryptophan.

v_call,cdr3_aa
TRBV5-6,CASSQDRGRYEQYF
TRBV5-5,CASSFDSDEKLFF
TRBV6-5,CASSRGANTEAFF
TRBV27,CASSPRGNYEQYF
TRBV5-1,CASSLYPYSDREGYEQYF
TRBV4-2,CASSQDLLWRELISESYEQYF
TRBV27,CASSRAGGHGYTF
TRBV24-1,CATSDLLAGANEQFF
TRBV6-5,CASTLVRDSSYEQYF
TRBV12-3/TRBV12-4,CASTGSRVNGYTF
TRBV6-5,CATVGEGMNTEAFF
TRBV7-2,CASSMTGVVDTGELFF
TRBV7-3,CASSLNYNTEAFF
TRBV28,CASSPSGQLANYGYTF
TRBV5-1,CASSLSPGEGYGYTF
TRBV3-1/TRBV3-2,CASSPGTAQETQYF
TRBV14,CASSQGTVGAYEQYF
TRBV5-4,CASSLLFSGTGLGEQYF
TRBV5-5,CASSLASGNIPTYEQYF
TRBV19,CASSIDRGSEQYF
TRBV5-4,CASSLQGFPYEQYF
TRBV9,CASSSSGTSGDTQYF
TRBV27,CASSKAAGPLHF